This T cell receptor beta chain was retrieved from a study of control samples from healthy donors and cancer patients. The protocol was immunoSEQ multiplex PCR, while the TCRdb copy is restricted to in-frame clones and leaves out a portion. The sample has some 160,000 clones; 89% are singletons. This CDR3 comprises 14 residues. Unmatched junction bases numbered 7, after V lost 1 base and J lost 10 bases. Per the germline V gene, CDR1 is SGHDT and CDR2 is YYEEEE. This clone came up a few times. This clonotype was sampled from a man younger than 45 in good health. The chain employs TRBV5-6 and TRBJ2-1, with TRBD2 matching over 8 bases. The sequencing input was blood. CDR3 amino acids: CASSLTSGGSEQFF. In DNA form, the CDR3 reads TGTGCCAGCAGCTTGACTAGCGGTGGTTCGGAGCAGTTCTTC.